The clone carrying this T cell receptor beta chain came up a few times. The data originate from a study of patients and donors after allogeneic stem cell transplantation. This CDR3 comprises 14 residues. J lost 1 base, V lost 7 bases, and 4 bases had no gene match. From germline, CDR1 is KGHDR and CDR2 SFDVKD. One entry per CDR3 protein, called by TCRdb with MiXCR from the RT-PCR reads. The sample yields roughly 7,000 distinct CDR3 sequences, roughly 12% seen once. The sequence came from a human donor who was either an allogeneic HSCT recipient or a stem cell or donor lymphocyte infusion donor (not recorded which). It is not recorded whose cells these are; they may come from a transplant donor. The sample consisted of blood, either unsorted or a sorted T cell fraction (not recorded which). This sequence joins TRBV24-1 and TRBJ2-7, with 9 bases fitting TRBD1. The DNA of the CDR3 is TGTGCCACCAGCCGACAGGGGGAGTCCTACGAGCAGTACTTC. Translated, it gives CATSRQGESYEQYF.